This T cell receptor beta chain was observed in a study of cytomegalovirus exposure and HLA in healthy donors. The length of the CDR3 is 16 residues. Germline loops: CDR1 MGHRA, CDR2 YSYEKL. PCR involved 60 Vbeta and 13 Jbeta primers. Produced via immunoSEQ multiplex PCR; TCRdb's table is partial and in-frame only. Among over 150,000 clones listed, more than 70% were seen once. J is TRBJ2-5 and V is TRBV4-1; D is perhaps TRBD2 (6 bases). The J call could be wrong; TRBJ2-7 is a better fit for the DNA end. The sequencing input was PBMCs. This clonotype originated in a woman in her thirties or forties in good health and CMV-seropositive. Here the CDR3 reads CASSQGDGSVNYEQYF. As DNA, the CDR3 is TGCGCCAGCAGCCAAGGAGACGGGAGTGTCAATTACGAGCAGTACTTC.